One T cell receptor beta chain is described in this entry. The same CDR3 is also encoded by other DNA sequences in this sample. This entry comes from a study of blood T cell repertoires in COVID-19. In the study overall: Sites in the United States, Italy and Spain provided acute and convalescent COVID-19 samples. PBMCs, B-cell-depleted T cells, or T cells were the source of the cDNA or gDNA that made up the material.

TCRdb's table, derived via immunoSEQ multiplex PCR, lists solely in-frame clones and lacks some. The sample has over 150,000 clones; roughly 90% are singletons. The CDR3 spans 14 residues. Trimming removed 1 base from V and 5 bases from J, with 8 bases in between. Germline V CDR1 and CDR2: SGHTA, FQGNSA. Participants' own reports of clinical history determined their cohort assignment. Recovered status in Cohort 3 required two negative PCRs, clearance, or symptom resolution. The V gene is TRBV7-2, the J gene TRBJ2-2, with D maybe TRBD2 (5 bases). The receptor's source is a woman in her forties or fifties who had recovered from COVID-19. Sequencing was carried out using PBMCs or T cells enriched from blood (not recorded which). DNA of the CDR3: TGTGCCAGCAGCTTAGGTTCGGGGACCGGGGAGCTGTTTTTT. This codes for CASSLGSGTGELFF.